Following are 5 T cell receptor beta chains from one sample sequenced in a study of blood T cells in healthy people across ages. Together with a sample-barcoded 5' primer, a J-beta primer mix was included in a second PCR lasting about 6 to 12 cycles. TCRdb fed the 5' RACE reads into MiXCR, producing one record per CDR3 protein. This table has 800,000 to 950,000 distinct CDR3 sequences, around 48% appearing once. The specimen was blood. The source of these receptors is a man aged 25 to 45 in good health.

V is TRBV20-1 and J is TRBJ1-6, with D possibly matching TRBD1 (5 bases). From germline, CDR1 is DFQATT and CDR2 SNEGSKA (reference sequence). CDR3 size: 15 residues. V was clipped by 3 bases and J by 7 bases, with 16 bases between them. The CDR3 DNA reads as TGCAGTGCTAGTCGGCAGCTAGAGGGGAATTCACCCCTCCACTTT. Its translation is CSASRQLEGNSPLHF.

This clonotype was counted only a few times. The chain recombines TRBV4-2 with TRBJ2-1, with 8 bases matching TRBD2. The CDR3 extends over 15 amino acids. In germline, CDR1 is LGHNA, CDR2 YNFKEQ. The trim removed 0 bases at V and 5 bases at J, leaving 3 bases unmatched. CDR3 nucleotides: TGTGCCAGCAGCCAAGATTTAGCGGGGCACAATGAGCAGTTCTTC. It translates to CASSQDLAGHNEQFF.

This chain uses TRBV20-1 with TRBJ2-7, with D maybe TRBD1 (5 bases). V was trimmed by 0 bases and J by 2 bases, leaving 11 bases between them. Germline CDR1 is DFQATT and CDR2 is SNEGSKA (reference sequence). This CDR3 contains 14 residues. The CDR3 protein is CSARDRVNTYEQYF. The CDR3 region has the DNA TGCAGTGCTAGAGACAGGGTCAACACCTACGAGCAGTACTTC.

This clonotype was seen more than once but under ten times. This chain joins TRBV7-2 and TRBJ2-3; TRBD2 agrees at 11 bases. The CDR3 has 16 amino acids. Germline V gene lookup returns CDR1 SGHTA and CDR2 FQGNSA. V shed 5 bases and J 4 bases; nucleotides not matched to a gene: 8. The CDR3 loop is CASSNSGGAFPDTQYF. The CDR3 DNA reads as TGTGCCAGCAGCAATAGCGGGGGGGCCTTCCCAGATACGCAGTATTTT.

This clonotype has more than one count but fewer than ten. V gene TRBV27 combines with J gene TRBJ2-1; 7 nucleotides agree with TRBD2. Per the germline V gene, CDR1 is MNHEY and CDR2 is SMNVEV (reference sequence). The CDR3 extends over 14 amino acids. The V gene end was trimmed by 7 bases and the J gene end by 3 bases; junction bases not matched to a gene: 6. The DNA for the CDR3 is TGTGCCAGCAAAAGATTAGCGGGCTACAATGAGCAGTTCTTC. Its protein is CASKRLAGYNEQFF.